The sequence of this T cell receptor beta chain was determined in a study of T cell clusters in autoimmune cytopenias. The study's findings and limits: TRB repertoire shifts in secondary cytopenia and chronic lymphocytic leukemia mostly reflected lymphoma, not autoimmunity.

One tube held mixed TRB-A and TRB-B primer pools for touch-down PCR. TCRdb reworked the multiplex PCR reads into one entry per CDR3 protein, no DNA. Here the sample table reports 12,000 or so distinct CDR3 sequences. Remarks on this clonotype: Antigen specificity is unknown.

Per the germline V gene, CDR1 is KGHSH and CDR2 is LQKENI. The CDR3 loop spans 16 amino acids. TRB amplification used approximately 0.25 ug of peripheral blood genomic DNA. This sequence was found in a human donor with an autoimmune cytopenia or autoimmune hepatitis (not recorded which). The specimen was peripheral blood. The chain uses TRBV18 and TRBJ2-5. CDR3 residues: CASSPLGSADAETQYF.